The source of this TCR beta chain is a study of neoadjuvant anti-PD-1 for oral cavity cancer (dated by TCRdb to the early 2020s). Describing the broader study: Three to four biweekly doses of nivolumab at 3 mg/kg were mostly administered to patients before curative-intent surgical resection. Patients without progression received a fourth nivolumab dose around day 43 and underwent definitive surgical resection on days 50-56. Responders were defined as patients with complete response, partial response or stable disease by RECIST 1.1; non-responders were defined as patients with progression. There were approximately 12 patients in the parent correlative cohort, and the response rate was roughly 33%. Results the study describes overall, beyond this receptor: The TCR analyses had only three patients in each response group, and the authors called for validation in larger cohorts. Greater tumor shrinkage correlated with larger post-treatment sizes of preexisting intratumoral clones, which suggests that expansion of preexisting clones contributed to response. A higher pretreatment blood Treg/Th17 ratio correlated with both higher pretreatment blood TCRbeta clonality and lower post-treatment tumor TCRbeta clonality.

For survey sequencing of tumor libraries, mostly 4 to 6 ug of input genomic DNA was used, and two replicates were run per sample. The immunoSEQ hsTCRbeta kit was used to prepare TCRbeta libraries according to the manufacturer's instructions. The finished libraries were brought together in one pool at around 3.1 nM, which was then read using an Illumina NovaSeq 6000 S4 flow cell. The paper's data handling went like this. The immunoSEQ Analyzer handled quality control and preprocessing of the raw data. The analysis was restricted to productive rearrangements, with each unique CDR3 amino acid sequence defining a clonotype. Repertoire clonality was estimated as the Gini-Simpson index, which was calculated using the R package tcR. Student's t test was used to compare Gini indices, and Pearson correlation was used to assess associations with tumor size change. Sourced from immuneACCESS, this table was stored by TCRdb with only in-frame sequences that have V and J called. A share of the clones is absent; for the studies checked, an unresolved V gene accounts for under half, and the remainder has no known explanation. V, J and clone size are those of that table, while D and trimming were read from the DNA. This sample is represented by approximately 15,000 clones; around 36% of them were singletons. In total, the top ten clones hold around two fifths of the sample.

The time point label here, explained by the study, means: after neoadjuvant nivolumab, at surgical resection. The patients had newly diagnosed stage II-IVA oral cavity squamous cell carcinoma and had not received any prior systemic or radiation treatment. The cohort consisted of patients with HPV-negative, locally advanced oral cavity squamous cell carcinoma. The samples were obtained from a longitudinal correlative study of a single-arm phase II trial testing neoadjuvant nivolumab in oral cavity squamous cell carcinoma. Subject-matched pre- and post-treatment PBMCs and tumors from three responders and three non-responders were subjected to genomic DNA-based TCRbeta sequencing. Genomic DNA was isolated from tumor tissue using the Maxwell RSC DNA from Tissue kit. The junction shows trimming of 3 bases on V and 4 bases on J, plus 6 bases between the germline ends. The CDR3 numbers 13 residues from cysteine through phenylalanine. Of the read, only the CDR3 DNA is kept; its 39 bases are in frame from base 1. The germline V gene supplies CDR1 MRHNA and CDR2 SNTAGT.

Comments on this clone: What antigen it recognizes has not been identified. Base qualities are not provided; no much larger clone lies one nucleotide away.

The source is a person aged 40 to 85 with oral cavity squamous cell carcinoma. The V and J genes are TRBV6-4 and TRBJ2-2; the D gene is not confidently resolved. The source was tumor tissue, collected after nivolumab (anti-PD-1) treatment. The CDR3 here reads CASSEASTGELFF. DNA sequence: TGTGCCAGCAGTGAAGCTTCCACCGGGGAGCTGTTTTTT.